This T cell receptor beta chain was found in a study of cytomegalovirus exposure and HLA in healthy donors. Study-wide findings and caveats: Reports credit the classifier with highly specific, highly sensitive diagnosis of cytomegalovirus status. Overall, roughly 150 TCR beta chains were annotated as cytomegalovirus-associated. According to a subsequent analysis, TCR clusters identified in the first cohort showed a tendency to co-occur across the approximately 130 validation repertoires.

CDR1 and CDR2 (germline): LNHDA, SQIVND (reference sequence). This CDR3 has 15 amino acids. Separation from the roughly 700-subject first cohort characterized the roughly 120-subject validation cohort, to which the donors belonged. Worth noting for this clone: The antigen remains undetermined. One end of the junction varies from germline; a read error may be responsible.

Using immunoSEQ multiplex PCR, the repertoire was profiled, and TCRdb retains in-frame clones only, with some absent. The table shows more than 200,000 clones, with roughly 87% occurring only once. The sequenced sample was PBMCs. This TCR derives from a woman in her twenties or thirties in good health and CMV-seronegative. This chain connects TRBV19 to TRBJ2-1; D gene unclear. The CDR3, as DNA: TGTGCCAGTAGTATCTCCCGCCCCTCCTACAATGGGCAGTTCTTC. It is translated as CASSISRPSYNGQFF.